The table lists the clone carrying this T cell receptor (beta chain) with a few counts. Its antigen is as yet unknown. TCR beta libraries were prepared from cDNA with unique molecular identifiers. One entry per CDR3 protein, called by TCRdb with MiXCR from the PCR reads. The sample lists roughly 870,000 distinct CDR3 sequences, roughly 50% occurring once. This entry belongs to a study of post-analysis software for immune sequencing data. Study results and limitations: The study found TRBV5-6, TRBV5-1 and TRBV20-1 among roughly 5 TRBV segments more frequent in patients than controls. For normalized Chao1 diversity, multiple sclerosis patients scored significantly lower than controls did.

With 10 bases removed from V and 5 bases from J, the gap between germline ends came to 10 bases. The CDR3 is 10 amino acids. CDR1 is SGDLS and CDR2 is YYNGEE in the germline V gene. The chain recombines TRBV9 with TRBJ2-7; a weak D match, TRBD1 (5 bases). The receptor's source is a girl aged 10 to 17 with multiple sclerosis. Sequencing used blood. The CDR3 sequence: CAGRGDEQYF. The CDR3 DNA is TGTGCCGGAAGGGGTGACGAGCAGTACTTC.